Listed below are T cell receptor beta chains from one sample, sequenced in a study of CD8 T cells in Susac syndrome. TCRdb re-analysed the immunoSEQ multiplex PCR reads in MiXCR, keeping a single row per CDR3 protein. The profile covers almost 450,000 distinct CDR3 sequences, with around 85% appearing a single time and about 0.12% taken by the ten largest. The material sequenced was CD8+ T cells from PBMCs. The receptors stem from a human donor with multiple sclerosis. CDR3s include the opening cysteine and the closing phenylalanine or tryptophan. D genes are given only for firm matches. Only some rows state a clone size, as once, few, many or a class for expanded clones.

clone size: once
J gene: TRBJ1-1
D gene: NA
V gene: TRBV18
CDR3 protein: CASSPWTWESRNTEAFF
CDR3 DNA: TGTGCCAGCTCACCTTGGACTTGGGAGTCGAGGAACACTGAAGCTTTCTTT

clone size: NA
J gene: TRBJ2-1
D gene: TRBD1
V gene: TRBV2
CDR3 protein: CASRGQGWEQFF
CDR3 DNA: TGTGCCAGCAGGGGACAGGGCTGGGAGCAGTTCTTC

clone size: few
J gene: TRBJ2-7
D gene: TRBD1
V gene: TRBV6-2/TRBV6-3
CDR3 protein: CASSYDPGQGSYEQYF
CDR3 DNA: TGTGCCAGCAGTTACGACCCGGGACAGGGCTCCTACGAGCAGTACTTC

clone size: NA
J gene: TRBJ1-4
D gene: NA
V gene: TRBV5-1
CDR3 protein: CASSLWSERNEKLFF
CDR3 DNA: TGCGCCAGCAGCTTATGGTCAGAAAGAAATGAAAAACTGTTTTTT

clone size: NA
J gene: TRBJ1-2
D gene: TRBD1
V gene: TRBV29-1
CDR3 protein: CSVVSGQGYGYTF
CDR3 DNA: TGCAGCGTTGTGTCGGGACAGGGCTATGGCTACACCTTC

clone size: NA
J gene: TRBJ1-4
D gene: NA
V gene: TRBV7-9
CDR3 protein: CASTTGGRAEKLFF
CDR3 DNA: TGTGCCAGCACCACAGGCGGTAGGGCTGAAAAACTGTTTTTT

clone size: NA
J gene: TRBJ2-2
D gene: TRBD1
V gene: TRBV20-1
CDR3 protein: CSAREPDRGSSGELFF
CDR3 DNA: TGCAGTGCTAGAGAACCGGACAGGGGATCGTCCGGGGAGCTGTTTTTT

clone size: NA
J gene: TRBJ1-5
D gene: NA
V gene: TRBV23-1
CDR3 protein: CASSHGGKLRRLRTNNQPQHF
CDR3 DNA: TGCGCCAGCAGTCACGGGGGGAAGTTACGCAGGTTGCGCACAAACAATCAGCCCCAGCATTTT

clone size: NA
J gene: TRBJ1-2
D gene: NA
V gene: TRBV10-3
CDR3 protein: CAISDYGYNYGYTF
CDR3 DNA: TGTGCCATCAGTGACTACGGATATAACTATGGCTACACCTTC

clone size: NA
J gene: TRBJ1-1
D gene: NA
V gene: TRBV27
CDR3 protein: CASSQRTGTEAFF
CDR3 DNA: TGTGCCAGCAGTCAACGTACAGGGACTGAAGCTTTCTTT

clone size: NA
J gene: TRBJ2-7
D gene: NA
V gene: TRBV5-6
CDR3 protein: CASSLWGARGEQYF
CDR3 DNA: TGTGCCAGCAGCTTGTGGGGGGCGCGGGGCGAGCAGTACTTC

clone size: NA
J gene: TRBJ1-5
D gene: TRBD1
V gene: TRBV12-3/TRBV12-4
CDR3 protein: CASSFTRDRGRNQPQHF
CDR3 DNA: TGTGCCAGCAGTTTTACCCGAGACAGGGGTCGCAATCAGCCCCAGCATTTT

clone size: few
J gene: TRBJ2-7
D gene: NA
V gene: TRBV27
CDR3 protein: CASSFLAGEQYF
CDR3 DNA: TGTGCCAGCAGTTTTTTAGCTGGCGAGCAGTACTTC

clone size: NA
J gene: TRBJ2-1
D gene: NA
V gene: TRBV3-1
CDR3 protein: CASSQPYGGGYFPYNEQFF
CDR3 DNA: TGTGCCAGCAGCCAACCATATGGGGGTGGTTACTTCCCCTACAATGAGCAGTTCTTC